These T cell receptor beta chains were read from a single sample in a study of T cell changes during pregnancy in multiple sclerosis. Clones were sequenced by immunoSEQ multiplex PCR, and TCRdb holds only the in-frame ones, with some missing. This table holds some 71,000 clones, just over 90% found once. This material consisted of peripheral blood, taken in the third trimester of pregnancy. The receptors here all came from a female donor with multiple sclerosis, enrolled in a pregnancy study. CDR3s include the opening cysteine and the closing phenylalanine or tryptophan. The order of the fields is V gene, J gene, clone size, CDR3 length, D gene, CDR3 protein, CDR3 DNA. The D gene is left open where the match is weak. Rows give clone size only sometimes, using once, few, many, or a class for an expanded clone.

v_gene: TRBV9; j_gene: TRBJ1-2; abundance: NA; len: 17; d_gene: TRBD1; CDR3aa: CASSVGLETGGPYGYTF; CDR3nt: TGTGCCAGCAGCGTAGGCTTAGAGACAGGGGGTCCCTATGGCTACACCTTC
v_gene: TRBV5-4; j_gene: TRBJ1-1; abundance: NA; len: 14; d_gene: NA; CDR3aa: CASSHHRGGTEAFF; CDR3nt: TGTGCCAGCAGTCATCACCGCGGGGGCACTGAAGCTTTCTTT
v_gene: TRBV11-1; j_gene: TRBJ1-2; abundance: NA; len: 13; d_gene: NA; CDR3aa: CASSSGHNYGYTF; CDR3nt: TGTGCCAGCAGCTCGGGACACAACTATGGCTACACCTTC
v_gene: TRBV6-5; j_gene: TRBJ1-1; abundance: NA; len: 14; d_gene: TRBD1; CDR3aa: CASRPTGGATEAFF; CDR3nt: TGTGCCAGCAGACCGACAGGGGGGGCCACTGAAGCTTTCTTT
v_gene: TRBV30; j_gene: TRBJ2-3; abundance: NA; len: 13; d_gene: TRBD2; CDR3aa: CAWSLAGTDTQYF; CDR3nt: TGTGCCTGGAGCCTAGCGGGGACAGATACGCAGTATTTT
v_gene: TRBV10-3; j_gene: TRBJ1-6; abundance: NA; len: 14; d_gene: NA; CDR3aa: CAISERGSESPLHF; CDR3nt: TGTGCCATCAGTGAGCGGGGGTCAGAGTCACCCCTCCACTTT
v_gene: TRBV7-9; j_gene: TRBJ1-4; abundance: NA; len: 15; d_gene: TRBD1; CDR3aa: CASSLQGGVDEKLFF; CDR3nt: TGTGCCAGCAGCTTACAGGGGGGCGTGGACGAAAAACTGTTTTTT
v_gene: TRBV19; j_gene: TRBJ2-7; abundance: NA; len: 13; d_gene: NA; CDR3aa: CASSIPGTYEQYF; CDR3nt: TGTGCCAGTAGTATACCAGGAACGTACGAGCAGTACTTC
v_gene: TRBV29-1; j_gene: TRBJ1-1; abundance: NA; len: 10; d_gene: NA; CDR3aa: CSVEDPRAFF; CDR3nt: TGCAGCGTTGAAGATCCCCGAGCTTTCTTT
v_gene: TRBV4-2; j_gene: TRBJ2-3; abundance: NA; len: 16; d_gene: TRBD2; CDR3aa: CASSQGSAGGEDTQYF; CDR3nt: TGTGCCAGCAGCCAAGGTTCTGCGGGGGGTGAAGATACGCAGTATTTT
v_gene: TRBV9; j_gene: TRBJ1-2; abundance: NA; len: 16; d_gene: TRBD1; CDR3aa: CASSDRRTGENYGYTF; CDR3nt: TGTGCCAGCAGCGACCGGAGGACAGGGGAAAACTATGGCTACACCTTC
v_gene: TRBV5-1; j_gene: TRBJ2-5; abundance: NA; len: 13; d_gene: NA; CDR3aa: CASKVGGRETQYF; CDR3nt: TGCGCCAGCAAGGTGGGGGGAAGGGAGACCCAGTACTTC
v_gene: TRBV2; j_gene: TRBJ2-7; abundance: NA; len: 15; d_gene: NA; CDR3aa: CASSEGGSFSYEQYF; CDR3nt: TGTGCCAGCAGTGAAGGAGGGAGCTTCTCCTACGAGCAGTACTTC
v_gene: TRBV27; j_gene: TRBJ1-2; abundance: NA; len: 14; d_gene: TRBD1; CDR3aa: CASSSLGTGSGYTF; CDR3nt: TGTGCCAGCAGTTCCTTGGGGACAGGGAGCGGCTACACCTTC
v_gene: TRBV6-1; j_gene: TRBJ2-7; abundance: NA; len: 13; d_gene: NA; CDR3aa: CASSEEHRYEQYF; CDR3nt: TGTGCCAGCAGTGAAGAACATCGTTACGAGCAGTACTTC
v_gene: TRBV10-3; j_gene: TRBJ2-5; abundance: NA; len: 14; d_gene: TRBD1; CDR3aa: CAISESGTEETQYF; CDR3nt: TGTGCCATCAGTGAGTCAGGGACAGAAGAGACCCAGTACTTC
v_gene: TRBV28; j_gene: TRBJ1-4; abundance: once; len: 15; d_gene: NA; CDR3aa: CASSPSTGINEKLFF; CDR3nt: TGTGCCAGCAGTCCCAGCACAGGGATAAATGAAAAACTGTTTTTT
v_gene: TRBV11-3; j_gene: TRBJ2-1; abundance: once; len: 14; d_gene: TRBD1; CDR3aa: CASSPGQGAYEQFF; CDR3nt: TGTGCCAGCAGCCCGGGACAGGGGGCATATGAGCAGTTCTTC
v_gene: TRBV19; j_gene: TRBJ2-5; abundance: NA; len: 13; d_gene: TRBD1; CDR3aa: CASRRNRGETQYF; CDR3nt: TGTGCCAGTAGGCGGAACAGGGGAGAGACCCAGTACTTC
v_gene: TRBV28; j_gene: TRBJ1-6; abundance: NA; len: 14; d_gene: TRBD1; CDR3aa: CASSRDRAGSPLHF; CDR3nt: TGTGCCAGCAGCAGGGACAGAGCGGGCTCACCCCTCCACTTT
v_gene: TRBV2; j_gene: TRBJ2-1; abundance: NA; len: 13; d_gene: NA; CDR3aa: CASDYPWNNEQFF; CDR3nt: TGTGCCAGCGACTACCCCTGGAACAATGAGCAGTTCTTC
v_gene: TRBV2; j_gene: TRBJ1-5; abundance: NA; len: 14; d_gene: NA; CDR3aa: CASSPEYSNQPQHF; CDR3nt: TGTGCCAGCAGCCCAGAATATAGCAATCAGCCCCAGCATTTT
v_gene: TRBV9; j_gene: TRBJ1-2; abundance: NA; len: 11; d_gene: NA; CDR3aa: CASSERGVYTF; CDR3nt: TGTGCCAGCAGCGAGAGAGGCGTATACACCTTC
v_gene: TRBV25-1; j_gene: TRBJ1-2; abundance: NA; len: 13; d_gene: NA; CDR3aa: CASSEGGSYGYTF; CDR3nt: TGTGCCAGCAGTGAGGGGGGATCCTATGGCTACACCTTC
v_gene: TRBV19; j_gene: TRBJ1-2; abundance: NA; len: 14; d_gene: NA; CDR3aa: CASSSEGVAAGYTF; CDR3nt: TGTGCCAGTAGTAGCGAGGGGGTCGCAGCTGGCTACACCTTC
v_gene: TRBV4-1; j_gene: TRBJ2-2; abundance: NA; len: 18; d_gene: TRBD2; CDR3aa: CASSQVPSGGGNTGELFF; CDR3nt: TGCGCCAGCAGCCAAGTACCCAGCGGGGGGGGGAACACCGGGGAGCTGTTTTTT
v_gene: TRBV6-5; j_gene: TRBJ2-7; abundance: NA; len: 14; d_gene: NA; CDR3aa: CASSYAAGTYEQYF; CDR3nt: TGTGCCAGCAGTTACGCGGCCGGGACCTACGAGCAGTACTTC
v_gene: TRBV29-1; j_gene: TRBJ1-1; abundance: NA; len: 14; d_gene: NA; CDR3aa: CSVGGFGSNTEAFF; CDR3nt: TGCAGCGTCGGGGGTTTTGGGTCGAACACTGAAGCTTTCTTT
v_gene: TRBV4-3; j_gene: TRBJ1-2; abundance: NA; len: 14; d_gene: NA; CDR3aa: CASSQLTGLGGYTF; CDR3nt: TGCGCCAGCAGCCAACTTACAGGGCTGGGTGGCTACACCTTC
v_gene: TRBV7-9; j_gene: TRBJ2-7; abundance: NA; len: 13; d_gene: NA; CDR3aa: CASSLDSSVRQYF; CDR3nt: TGTGCCAGCAGCTTAGACTCTAGCGTTCGGCAGTACTTC
v_gene: TRBV7-8; j_gene: TRBJ1-3; abundance: NA; len: 16; d_gene: TRBD1; CDR3aa: CASSANRGLSGNTIYF; CDR3nt: TGTGCCAGCAGCGCAAACAGGGGGCTCTCTGGAAACACCATATATTTT
v_gene: TRBV28; j_gene: TRBJ1-2; abundance: NA; len: 14; d_gene: NA; CDR3aa: CASSQKWTAYGYTF; CDR3nt: TGTGCCAGCAGTCAAAAGTGGACAGCCTATGGCTACACCTTC
v_gene: TRBV6-1; j_gene: TRBJ2-4; abundance: once; len: 14; d_gene: NA; CDR3aa: CASTETGFENIQYF; CDR3nt: TGTGCCAGCACCGAGACAGGTTTCGAAAACATTCAGTACTTC
v_gene: TRBV29-1; j_gene: TRBJ1-2; abundance: NA; len: 13; d_gene: NA; CDR3aa: CSVAAYSHYGYTF; CDR3nt: TGCAGCGTTGCCGCTTACAGTCACTATGGCTACACCTTC
v_gene: TRBV5-1; j_gene: TRBJ2-5; abundance: NA; len: 15; d_gene: TRBD1; CDR3aa: CASSLGRTGEETQYF; CDR3nt: TGCGCCAGCAGCTTGGGTAGGACAGGGGAAGAGACCCAGTACTTC
v_gene: TRBV30; j_gene: TRBJ2-2; abundance: few; len: 13; d_gene: NA; CDR3aa: CAWSSGLAGELFF; CDR3nt: TGTGCCTGGAGCAGCGGCCTGGCCGGGGAGCTGTTTTTT
v_gene: TRBV4-1; j_gene: TRBJ1-1; abundance: NA; len: 14; d_gene: NA; CDR3aa: CASSQDAGGTEAFF; CDR3nt: TGCGCCAGCAGCCAAGATGCGGGGGGCACTGAAGCTTTCTTT
v_gene: TRBV6-1; j_gene: TRBJ1-3; abundance: NA; len: 11; d_gene: NA; CDR3aa: CASSFGNTIYF; CDR3nt: TGTGCCAGCTCTTTCGGAAACACCATATATTTT
v_gene: TRBV5-1; j_gene: TRBJ2-1; abundance: NA; len: 15; d_gene: TRBD1; CDR3aa: CASSLGTGAYNEQFF; CDR3nt: TGCGCCAGCAGCTTGGGGACAGGGGCCTACAATGAGCAGTTCTTC
v_gene: TRBV29-1; j_gene: TRBJ2-5; abundance: NA; len: 14; d_gene: TRBD2; CDR3aa: CSVDGYVGGGTQYF; CDR3nt: TGCAGCGTTGACGGTTACGTCGGCGGGGGGACCCAGTACTTC
v_gene: TRBV6-1; j_gene: TRBJ2-3; abundance: NA; len: 15; d_gene: TRBD2; CDR3aa: CASSEATSGADTQYF; CDR3nt: TGTGCCAGCAGTGAAGCGACTAGCGGCGCAGATACGCAGTATTTT
v_gene: TRBV7-7; j_gene: TRBJ2-1; abundance: NA; len: 13; d_gene: NA; CDR3aa: CASSRGLRDEQFF; CDR3nt: TGTGCTAGCAGTCGAGGACTAAGGGATGAGCAGTTCTTC
v_gene: TRBV18; j_gene: TRBJ2-7; abundance: NA; len: 14; d_gene: NA; CDR3aa: CASSPQGSSYEQYF; CDR3nt: TGTGCCAGCTCACCGCAGGGAAGCTCCTACGAGCAGTACTTC
v_gene: TRBV21-1; j_gene: TRBJ1-4; abundance: NA; len: 14; d_gene: NA; CDR3aa: CASINRRINEKLFF; CDR3nt: TGTGCCAGCATCAACAGAAGAATTAATGAAAAACTGTTTTTT
v_gene: TRBV19; j_gene: TRBJ1-2; abundance: NA; len: 14; d_gene: NA; CDR3aa: CASSMLGRQYGYTF; CDR3nt: TGTGCCAGTAGTATGTTGGGCAGACAGTATGGCTACACCTTC
v_gene: TRBV6-5; j_gene: TRBJ1-1; abundance: NA; len: 14; d_gene: NA; CDR3aa: CASSYWAGGREAFF; CDR3nt: TGTGCCAGCAGTTACTGGGCGGGGGGCCGAGAAGCTTTCTTT
v_gene: TRBV6-1; j_gene: TRBJ2-7; abundance: NA; len: 14; d_gene: TRBD1; CDR3aa: CASRGQVLSYEQYF; CDR3nt: TGTGCCAGCAGAGGACAGGTCCTCTCCTACGAGCAGTACTTC
v_gene: TRBV25-1; j_gene: TRBJ2-7; abundance: NA; len: 13; d_gene: NA; CDR3aa: CASSDGHRDEQYF; CDR3nt: TGTGCCAGCAGTGATGGGCACAGGGACGAGCAGTACTTC
v_gene: TRBV6-6; j_gene: TRBJ1-1; abundance: once; len: 14; d_gene: NA; CDR3aa: CASNPAGMNTEAFF; CDR3nt: TGTGCCAGCAACCCGGCGGGTATGAACACTGAAGCTTTCTTT
v_gene: TRBV10-3; j_gene: TRBJ2-3; abundance: NA; len: 17; d_gene: NA; CDR3aa: CAISDVVRAPSTDTQYF; CDR3nt: TGTGCCATCAGTGATGTGGTGAGGGCCCCAAGCACAGATACGCAGTATTTT
v_gene: TRBV6-6; j_gene: TRBJ1-4; abundance: NA; len: 12; d_gene: NA; CDR3aa: CASRQGNEKLFF; CDR3nt: TGTGCCAGCAGACAGGGTAATGAAAAACTGTTTTTT